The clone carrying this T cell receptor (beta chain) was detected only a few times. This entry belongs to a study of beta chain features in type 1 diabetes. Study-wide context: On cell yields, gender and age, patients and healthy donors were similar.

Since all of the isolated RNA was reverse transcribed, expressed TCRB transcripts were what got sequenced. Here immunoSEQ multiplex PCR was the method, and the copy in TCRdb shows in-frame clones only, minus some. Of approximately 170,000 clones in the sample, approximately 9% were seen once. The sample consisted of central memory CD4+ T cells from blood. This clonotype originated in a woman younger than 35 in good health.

DNA for the CDR3: TGTGCCAGCAGCCCCCCGGGACAGTTTGGAAACACCGGGGAGCTGTTTTTT. As protein: CASSPPGQFGNTGELFF. J is TRBJ2-2 and V is TRBV7-3; 7 bases line up with TRBD1. Trimming removed 5 bases from V and 2 bases from J; junction bases left unmatched: 11. Germline CDR1 and CDR2: SGHTA and FQGTGA. CDR3 length: 17 amino acids.